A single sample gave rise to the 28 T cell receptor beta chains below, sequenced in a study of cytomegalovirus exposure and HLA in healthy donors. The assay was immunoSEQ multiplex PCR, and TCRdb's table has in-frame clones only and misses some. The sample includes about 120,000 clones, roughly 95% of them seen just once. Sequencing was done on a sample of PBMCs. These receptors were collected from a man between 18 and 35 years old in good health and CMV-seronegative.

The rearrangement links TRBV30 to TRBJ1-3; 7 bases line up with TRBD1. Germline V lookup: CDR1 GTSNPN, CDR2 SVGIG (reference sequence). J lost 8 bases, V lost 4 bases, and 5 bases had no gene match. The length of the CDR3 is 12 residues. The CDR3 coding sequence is TGTGCCTGGAACAGGGGACGGGACACCATATATTTT. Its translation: CAWNRGRDTIYF.

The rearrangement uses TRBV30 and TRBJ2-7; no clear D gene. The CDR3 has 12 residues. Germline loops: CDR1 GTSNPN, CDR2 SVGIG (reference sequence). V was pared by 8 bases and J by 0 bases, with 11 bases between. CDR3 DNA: TGTGCCCATTCGGGTATCTCCTACGAGCAGTACTTC. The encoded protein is CAHSGISYEQYF.

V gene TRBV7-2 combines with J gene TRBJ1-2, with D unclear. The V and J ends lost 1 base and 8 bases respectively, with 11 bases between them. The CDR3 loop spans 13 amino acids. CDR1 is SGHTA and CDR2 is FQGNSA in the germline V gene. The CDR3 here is CASSLGTGGGYTF. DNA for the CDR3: TGTGCCAGCAGCTTAGGGACGGGAGGCGGCTACACCTTC.

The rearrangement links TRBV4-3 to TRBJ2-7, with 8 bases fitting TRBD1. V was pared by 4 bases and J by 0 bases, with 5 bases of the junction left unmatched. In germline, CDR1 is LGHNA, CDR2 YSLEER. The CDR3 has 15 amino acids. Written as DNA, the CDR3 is TGCGCCAGCAGCCGTTGGACAGGGAGCTCCTACGAGCAGTACTTC. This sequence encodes CASSRWTGSSYEQYF.

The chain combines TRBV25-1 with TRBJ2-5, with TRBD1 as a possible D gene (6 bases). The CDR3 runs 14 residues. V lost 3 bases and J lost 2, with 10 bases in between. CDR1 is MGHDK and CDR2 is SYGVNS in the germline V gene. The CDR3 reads CASSDRTAQETQYF. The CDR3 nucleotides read TGTGCCAGCAGTGACAGGACAGCACAAGAGACCCAGTACTTC.

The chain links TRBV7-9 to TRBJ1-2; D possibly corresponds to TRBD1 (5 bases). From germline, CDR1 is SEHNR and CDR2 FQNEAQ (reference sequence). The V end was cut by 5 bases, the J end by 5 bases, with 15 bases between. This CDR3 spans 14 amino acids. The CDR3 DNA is TGTGCCAGCAGCCCAGACAGCCCCTTTTATGGCTACACCTTC. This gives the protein CASSPDSPFYGYTF.

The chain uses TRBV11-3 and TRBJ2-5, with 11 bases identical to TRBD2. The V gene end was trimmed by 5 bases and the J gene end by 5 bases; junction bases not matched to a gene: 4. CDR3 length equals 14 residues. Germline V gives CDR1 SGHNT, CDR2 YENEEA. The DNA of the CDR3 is TGTGCCAGCAGCATAGCGGGAGGGCTGGAGACCCAGTACTTC. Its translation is CASSIAGGLETQYF.

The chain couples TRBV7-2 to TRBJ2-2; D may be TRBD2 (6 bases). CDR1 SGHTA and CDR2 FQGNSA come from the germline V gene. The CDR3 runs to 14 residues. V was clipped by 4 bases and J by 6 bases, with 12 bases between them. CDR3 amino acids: CASSSRSGSGELFF. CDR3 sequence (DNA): TGTGCCAGCAGCTCCCGAAGCGGGTCCGGGGAGCTGTTTTTT.

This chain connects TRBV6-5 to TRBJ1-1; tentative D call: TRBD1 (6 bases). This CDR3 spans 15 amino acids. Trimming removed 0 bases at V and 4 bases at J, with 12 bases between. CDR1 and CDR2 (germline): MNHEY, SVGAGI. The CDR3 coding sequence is TGTGCCAGCAGTTACTCCCCAGGGGTGGGCACTGAAGCTTTCTTT. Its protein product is CASSYSPGVGTEAFF.

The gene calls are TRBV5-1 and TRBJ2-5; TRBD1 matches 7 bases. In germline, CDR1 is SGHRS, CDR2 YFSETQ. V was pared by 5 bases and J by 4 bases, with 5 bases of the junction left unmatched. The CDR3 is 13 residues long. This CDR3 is CASRFHRGETQYF. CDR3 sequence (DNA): TGCGCCAGCAGATTTCACAGGGGAGAGACCCAGTACTTC.

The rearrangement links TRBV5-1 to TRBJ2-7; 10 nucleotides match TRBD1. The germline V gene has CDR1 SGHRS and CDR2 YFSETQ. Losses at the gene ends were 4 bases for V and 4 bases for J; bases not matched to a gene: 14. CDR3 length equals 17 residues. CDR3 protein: CASSTSYPGQGPYEQYF. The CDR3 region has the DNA TGCGCCAGCAGCACCTCTTATCCGGGACAGGGGCCTTACGAGCAGTACTTC.

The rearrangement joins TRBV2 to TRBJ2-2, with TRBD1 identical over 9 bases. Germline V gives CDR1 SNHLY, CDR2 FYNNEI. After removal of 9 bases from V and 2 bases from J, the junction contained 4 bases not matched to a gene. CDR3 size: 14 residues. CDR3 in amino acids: CASGTGSNTGELFF. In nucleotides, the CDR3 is TGTGCCAGTGGGACAGGGTCCAACACCGGGGAGCTGTTTTTT.

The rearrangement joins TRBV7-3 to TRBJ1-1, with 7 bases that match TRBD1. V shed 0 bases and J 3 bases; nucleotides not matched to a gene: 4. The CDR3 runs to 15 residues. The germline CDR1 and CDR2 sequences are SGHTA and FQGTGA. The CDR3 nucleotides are TGTGCCAGCAGCTTAACTCGACAGGGACACACTGAAGCTTTCTTT. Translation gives CASSLTRQGHTEAFF.

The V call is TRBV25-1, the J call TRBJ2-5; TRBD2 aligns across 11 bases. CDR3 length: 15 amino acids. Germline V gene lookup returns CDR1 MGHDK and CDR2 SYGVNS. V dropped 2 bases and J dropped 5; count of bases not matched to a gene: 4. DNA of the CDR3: TGTGCCAGCAGTGAAACACTAGCGGGAGATGAGACCCAGTACTTC. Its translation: CASSETLAGDETQYF.

This chain's CDR3 is CASSRQTSGRGQYEQYF. In DNA, the CDR3 is TGCGCCAGCAGCCGCCAAACTAGCGGGAGAGGTCAGTACGAGCAGTACTTC. The chain joins TRBV4-1 to TRBJ2-7, with TRBD2 matching over 11 bases. Unmatched junction bases numbered 12, after V lost 4 bases and J lost 4 bases. The CDR3 is made up of 17 amino acids. CDR1 MGHRA and CDR2 YSYEKL come from the germline V gene.

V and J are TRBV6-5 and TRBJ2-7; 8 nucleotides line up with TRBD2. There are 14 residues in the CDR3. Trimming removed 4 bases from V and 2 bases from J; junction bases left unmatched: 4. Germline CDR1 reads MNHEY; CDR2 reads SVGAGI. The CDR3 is CASSLAGSTYEQYF. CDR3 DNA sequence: TGTGCCAGCAGTTTAGCGGGATCCACCTACGAGCAGTACTTC.

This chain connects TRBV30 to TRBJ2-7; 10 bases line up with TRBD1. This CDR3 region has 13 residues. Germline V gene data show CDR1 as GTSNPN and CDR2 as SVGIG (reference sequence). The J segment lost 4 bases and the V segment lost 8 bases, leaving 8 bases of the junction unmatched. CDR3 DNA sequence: TGTGCCGGCCTCCAGGACAGGGGGTACGAGCAGTACTTC. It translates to CAGLQDRGYEQYF.

In DNA form, the CDR3 reads TGTGCCAGCAGTTACTCGAACAGGGGACCCTACAATGAGCAGTTCTTC. Translation gives CASSYSNRGPYNEQFF. V gene TRBV6-5 combines with J gene TRBJ2-1; 7 positions agree with TRBD1. With V trimmed by 0 bases and J by 2 bases, 4 bases remained unmatched. This CDR3 is built from 16 residues. Germline V gene data show CDR1 as MNHEY and CDR2 as SVGAGI.

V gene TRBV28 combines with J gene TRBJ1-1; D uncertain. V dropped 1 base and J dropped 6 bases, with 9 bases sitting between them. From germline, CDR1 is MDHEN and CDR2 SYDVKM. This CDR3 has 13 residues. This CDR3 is CASSLLAAPEAFF. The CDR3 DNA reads TGTGCCAGCAGTTTATTAGCCGCCCCTGAAGCTTTCTTT.

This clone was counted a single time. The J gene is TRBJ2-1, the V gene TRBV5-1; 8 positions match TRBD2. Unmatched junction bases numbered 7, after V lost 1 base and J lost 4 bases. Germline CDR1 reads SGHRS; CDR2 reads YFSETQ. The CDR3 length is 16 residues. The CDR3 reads CASSLSTSGTYNEQFF. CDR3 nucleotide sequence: TGCGCCAGCAGCTTGAGTACTAGCGGCACTTACAATGAGCAGTTCTTC.

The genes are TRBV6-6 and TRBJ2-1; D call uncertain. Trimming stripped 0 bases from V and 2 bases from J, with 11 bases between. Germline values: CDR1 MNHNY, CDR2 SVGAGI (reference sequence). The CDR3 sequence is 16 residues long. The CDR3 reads CASSYSPRRTYNEQFF. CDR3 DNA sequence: TGTGCCAGCAGTTACTCCCCCCGGCGGACCTACAATGAGCAGTTCTTC.

Here the CDR3 reads CASSITSREQFF. CDR3 DNA sequence: TGTGCCAGTAGTATTACTAGCCGGGAGCAGTTCTTC. The J gene is TRBJ2-1, the V gene TRBV19, with D perhaps matching TRBD2 (6 bases). Per germline, CDR1 LNHDA and CDR2 SQIVND (reference sequence). Trimming took 3 bases from V and 10 from J, leaving 10 bases between them. CDR3 size: 12 residues.

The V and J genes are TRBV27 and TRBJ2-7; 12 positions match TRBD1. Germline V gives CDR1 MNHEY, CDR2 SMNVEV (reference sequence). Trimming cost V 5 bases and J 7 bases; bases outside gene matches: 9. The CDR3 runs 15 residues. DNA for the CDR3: TGTGCCAGCAGTGGAAGGGGACAGGGGGCTTGGGAGCAGTACTTC. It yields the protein CASSGRGQGAWEQYF.

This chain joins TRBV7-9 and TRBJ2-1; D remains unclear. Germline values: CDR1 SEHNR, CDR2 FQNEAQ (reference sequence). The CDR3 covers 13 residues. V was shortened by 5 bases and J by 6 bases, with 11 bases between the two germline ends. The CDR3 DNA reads TGTGCCAGCAGCCCACCTTTGCGCAATGAGCAGTTCTTC. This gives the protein CASSPPLRNEQFF.

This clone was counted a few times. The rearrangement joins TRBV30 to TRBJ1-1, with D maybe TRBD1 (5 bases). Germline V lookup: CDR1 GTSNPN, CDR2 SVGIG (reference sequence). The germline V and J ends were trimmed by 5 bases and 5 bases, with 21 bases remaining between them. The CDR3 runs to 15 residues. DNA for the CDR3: TGTGCCTGGGAACAAGGCGCGGGGCCAGGGACTGAAGCTTTCTTT. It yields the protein CAWEQGAGPGTEAFF. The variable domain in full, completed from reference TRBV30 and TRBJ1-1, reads SQTIHQWPATLVQPVGSPLSLECTVEGTSNPNLYWYRQAAGRGLQLLFYSVGIGQISSEVPQNLSASRPQDRQFILSSKKLLLSDSGFYLCAWEQGAGPGTEAFFGQGTRLTVV.

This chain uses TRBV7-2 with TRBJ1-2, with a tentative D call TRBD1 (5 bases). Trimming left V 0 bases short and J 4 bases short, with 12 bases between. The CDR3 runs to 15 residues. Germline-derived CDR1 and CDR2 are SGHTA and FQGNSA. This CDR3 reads CASSLAGRVVYGYTF. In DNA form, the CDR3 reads TGTGCCAGCAGCTTAGCAGGCAGGGTGGTCTATGGCTACACCTTC.

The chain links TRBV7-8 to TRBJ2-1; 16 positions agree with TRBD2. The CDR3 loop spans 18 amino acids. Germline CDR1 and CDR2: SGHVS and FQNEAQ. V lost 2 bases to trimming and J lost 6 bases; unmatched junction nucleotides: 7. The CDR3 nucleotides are TGTGCCAGCAGCTTACGGGGACTAGCGGGAGGGCCGGGCAATGAGCAGTTCTTC. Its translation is CASSLRGLAGGPGNEQFF.

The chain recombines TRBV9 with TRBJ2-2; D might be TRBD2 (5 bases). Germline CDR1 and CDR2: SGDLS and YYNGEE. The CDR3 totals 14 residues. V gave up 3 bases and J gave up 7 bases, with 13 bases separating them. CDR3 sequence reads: CASSAISELGELFF. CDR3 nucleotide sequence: TGTGCCAGCAGCGCGATTAGCGAGCTCGGGGAGCTGTTTTTT.